This T cell receptor beta chain originates from a study of Graves' ophthalmopathy and Graves' hyperthyroidism. TCR beta CDR3 amplification used RNA transcripts. HTBI primers were used in a first-round RT-PCR, which preceded a second-round multiplex PCR. MiXCR, applied by TCRdb to the multiplex PCR reads, yields one record per CDR3 protein. Here the sample spans about 590,000 distinct CDR3 sequences, about 35% being singletons. With 4 bases removed from V and 3 bases from J, the gap between germline ends came to 10 bases. The V gene's germline CDR1 is SGHNT and CDR2 YYREEE (reference sequence). The CDR3 extends over 13 amino acids.

This sequence was found in an adult man with Graves' hyperthyroidism. This sequence joins TRBV5-4 and TRBJ1-1, with D tentatively TRBD1 (5 bases). Sequenced material: peripheral blood or thyroid tissue (not recorded which). CDR3 protein: CASSPPGDTEAFF. In DNA form, the CDR3 reads TGTGCCAGCAGCCCCCCGGGGGACACTGAAGCTTTCTTT.